These 23 T cell receptor beta chains were sequenced from one sample in a study of T cell repertoires and HLA-DP antigens. The method was immunoSEQ multiplex PCR; TCRdb's version includes in-frame clones alone and lacks a portion of them. The sample has 65,000 to 95,000 clones, roughly 78% seen once. Their antigens remain unidentified. The sequencing sample was made of CD4+ T cells from PBMCs. The receptor set was obtained from a man aged 55 to 69 in good health and CMV-seronegative.

The chain combines TRBV7-8 with TRBJ1-1; possibly TRBD1 for D (6 bases). This CDR3 contains 14 residues. V shed 5 bases and J shed 2 bases, with 12 bases lying between them. Germline V gene lookup returns CDR1 SGHVS and CDR2 FQNEAQ. Here the CDR3 DNA reads TGTGCCAGCAGCAGTGGACAGAGCAACACTGAAGCTTTCTTT. It is translated as CASSSGQSNTEAFF. The whole variable domain, filled in from reference TRBV7-8 and TRBJ1-1, reads GAGVSQSPRYKVAKRGQDVALRCDPISGHVSLFWYQQALGQGPEFLTYFQNEAQLDKSGLPSDRFFAERPEGSVSTLKIQRTQQEDSAVYLCASSSGQSNTEAFFGQGTRLTVV.

The rearrangement uses TRBV29-1 and TRBJ2-7; D is possibly TRBD1 or TRBD2 (5 bases each). There are 14 residues in the CDR3. V was pared by 6 bases and J by 2 bases, with 17 bases between. CDR1 SQVTM and CDR2 ANQGSEA come from the germline V gene. The CDR3 DNA sequence: TGCAGCGTCCGACCAACAGGACTGGCCTACGAGCAGTACTTC. This translates into CSVRPTGLAYEQYF.

This clone was picked up a small number of times. The rearrangement links TRBV15 to TRBJ2-5; D perhaps matches TRBD2 (6 bases). This CDR3 has 15 residues. From germline, CDR1 is LNHNV and CDR2 YYDKDF (reference sequence). The V and J ends lost 3 bases and 9 bases respectively, with 20 bases between them. CDR3 DNA sequence: TGTGCCACCAGCAGGCTACGGGACTCGCGGAGGGCCCAGTACTTC. It is translated as CATSRLRDSRRAQYF. The full variable domain, in which reference TRBV15 and TRBJ2-5 provide the parts outside the CDR3, is DAMVIQNPRYQVTQFGKPVTLSCSQTLNHNVMYWYQQKSSQAPKLLFHYYDKDFNNEADTPDNFQSRRPNTSFCFLDIRSPGLGDTAMYLCATSRLRDSRRAQYFGPGTRLLVL.

This chain connects TRBV9 to TRBJ2-3; weak D call: TRBD2 (8 bases). CDR3 length equals 16 residues. V lost 4 bases and J lost 1, with 16 bases in between. CDR1 SGDLS and CDR2 YYNGEE come from the germline V gene. Here the CDR3 reads CASSPQGGLGTDTQYF. As DNA, the CDR3 is TGTGCCAGCAGCCCCCAGGGGGGACTAGGCACAGATACGCAGTATTTT.

On this clone: The same CDR3 can be traced to other DNA sequences in this sample. The chain combines TRBV7-2 with TRBJ2-5; D gene unclear. Germline lookup yields CDR1 SGHTA and CDR2 FQGNSA. Trimming took off 1 base at V and 1 base at J, with 7 bases between the two ends. There are 14 residues in the CDR3. The CDR3 DNA follows: TGTGCCAGCAGCTTAGTTGGCCTCCAAGAGACCCAGTACTTC. Protein sequence: CASSLVGLQETQYF.

This clone turned up a few times. The genes are TRBV7-2 and TRBJ1-2; D unclear. This CDR3 is built from 13 residues. Trimming cost V 1 base and J 8 bases, with 11 bases left between them. The V gene's germline CDR1 is SGHTA and CDR2 FQGNSA. CDR3 region: CASSLGLARGYTF. The CDR3 bases are TGTGCCAGCAGCTTAGGACTTGCGAGGGGCTACACCTTC.

The chain couples TRBV5-6 to TRBJ1-2; D gene ambiguous. There are 13 residues in the CDR3. The germline CDR1 and CDR2 sequences are SGHDT and YYEEEE. V lost 4 bases to trimming and J lost 2 bases, with 9 bases between them. The CDR3 protein is CASSPPGNYGYTF. The CDR3, as DNA: TGTGCCAGCAGCCCGCCCGGGAACTATGGCTACACCTTC.

The chain carries TRBV28 and TRBJ2-4, with 9 bases identical to TRBD2. V dropped 5 bases and J dropped 11; count of bases not matched to a gene: 13. CDR1 and CDR2 from the germline V gene are MDHEN and SYDVKM. The CDR3 contains 15 residues. CDR3 coding DNA: TGTGCCAGCAGTCGACTAGCGGTCCGTGGAGGCGTTCAGTACTTC. Protein: CASSRLAVRGGVQYF.

The rearrangement links TRBV5-4 to TRBJ1-5; TRBD1 is a possible D gene (6 bases). The germline V gene encodes CDR1 SGHNT and CDR2 YYREEE (reference sequence). There are 14 residues in the CDR3. Trimming left V 0 bases short and J 7 bases short, with 11 bases between. Here the CDR3 reads CASSLAGEGQPQHF. CDR3 nucleotides: TGTGCCAGCAGCTTGGCAGGGGAGGGGCAGCCCCAGCATTTT. Together with reference TRBV5-4 and TRBJ1-5, the CDR3 gives the full variable domain: ETGVTQSPTHLIKTRGQQVTLRCSSQSGHNTVSWYQQALGQGPQFIFQYYREEENGRGNFPPRFSGLQFPNYSSELNVNALELDDSALYLCASSLAGEGQPQHFGDGTRLSIL.

This chain connects TRBV11-2 to TRBJ2-7; 8 nucleotides line up with TRBD1. The CDR3 is 15 amino acids. Looked up from germline, CDR1 is SGHAT and CDR2 is FQNNGV. J gave up 2 bases and V 5 bases, and 8 bases lay outside the gene matches. DNA for the CDR3: TGTGCCAGCAGCCAAAGAGACAGGGGAGCCTACGAGCAGTACTTC. Protein product: CASSQRDRGAYEQYF. The whole variable domain, filled in from reference TRBV11-2 and TRBJ2-7, reads EAGVAQSPRYKIIEKRQSVAFWCNPISGHATLYWYQQILGQGPKLLIQFQNNGVVDDSQLPKDRFSAERLKGVDSTLKIQPAKLEDSAVYLCASSQRDRGAYEQYFGPGTRLTVT.

This clone was counted a few times. V and J are TRBV5-6 and TRBJ2-7; 11 bases line up with TRBD2. After removal of 4 bases from V and 1 base from J, the junction contained 4 bases not matched to a gene. In germline, CDR1 is SGHDT, CDR2 YYEEEE. The CDR3 is made up of 15 amino acids. CDR3 amino acids: CASSLGLAVSYEQYF. The CDR3 bases are TGTGCCAGCAGCCTGGGACTAGCGGTTTCCTACGAGCAGTACTTC.

This clone has at least ten counts. This rearrangement joins TRBV2 to TRBJ1-5; the D is unclear. CDR1 is SNHLY, CDR2 FYNNEI, per germline. V shed 4 bases and J shed 4 bases, with 5 bases lying between them. The CDR3 runs to 12 residues. The CDR3 region is CASSGQNQPQHF. CDR3 nucleotide sequence: TGTGCCAGCAGTGGTCAGAATCAGCCCCAGCATTTT.

This clone was detected a few times. The V and J genes are TRBV7-2 and TRBJ1-1; 9 bases match TRBD1. The CDR3 runs to 15 residues. Trimming took 4 bases from V and 1 from J; bases not matched to a gene: 4. Germline assignment: CDR1 SGHTA and CDR2 FQGNSA. CDR3 nucleotide sequence: TGTGCCAGCAGCTGGGGGACAGGGCGGAACACTGAAGCTTTCTTT. As protein: CASSWGTGRNTEAFF.

The chain combines TRBV29-1 with TRBJ1-1; the match to TRBD1 covers 9 bases. The CDR3 consists of 11 residues. Germline CDR1 reads SQVTM; CDR2 reads ANQGSEA. The V gene end was trimmed by 7 bases and the J gene end by 4 bases; junction bases not matched to a gene: 1. For the CDR3, the DNA is TGCAGCGCGACAGGGGGCACTGAAGCTTTCTTT. Its protein is CSATGGTEAFF.

The chain is built from TRBV18 and TRBJ1-1; maybe TRBD1 (5 bases). This CDR3 region has 14 residues. V was pared by 1 base and J by 5 bases, with 11 bases between. The germline CDR1 and CDR2 sequences are KGHSH and LQKENI. CDR3 sequence (DNA): TGTGCCAGCTCACCACGGACCCAGGGAACTGAAGCTTTCTTT. Amino acid sequence: CASSPRTQGTEAFF.

V is TRBV11-2 and J is TRBJ2-2; unclear D gene. This CDR3 is 13 amino acids long. CDR1 is SGHAT, CDR2 FQNNGV, per germline. Trimming removed 1 base at V and 6 bases at J, with 6 bases between. This CDR3 is CASSLGLPGELFF. The CDR3 region has the DNA TGTGCCAGCAGCTTAGGACTGCCCGGGGAGCTGTTTTTT.

Details on this clone: The same CDR3 is also encoded by other DNA sequences in this sample. This chain joins TRBV5-1 and TRBJ2-2; D not resolved. Germline V CDR1 and CDR2: SGHRS, YFSETQ. V was cut by 0 bases and J by 1 base, with 4 bases left in between. CDR3 size: 14 residues. The CDR3 sequence: CASSLGQNTGELFF. The CDR3, as DNA: TGCGCCAGCAGCTTGGGACAGAACACCGGGGAGCTGTTTTTT.

The genes are TRBV2 and TRBJ1-4; 10 bases are shared with TRBD1. Germline loops: CDR1 SNHLY, CDR2 FYNNEI. The CDR3 loop spans 14 amino acids. V shed 11 bases, J shed 5 bases, and the junction held 8 bases outside the gene matches. CDR3 protein: CAGRPGQGNEKLFF. CDR3 nucleotide sequence: TGTGCCGGTAGGCCGGGACAGGGGAATGAAAAACTGTTTTTT.

V usage is TRBV5-1 and J usage is TRBJ2-5, with D possibly matching TRBD2 (7 bases). CDR3 length: 14 amino acids. The V end was cut by 5 bases, the J end by 7 bases, with 18 bases between. Germline V gene lookup returns CDR1 SGHRS and CDR2 YFSETQ. As DNA, the CDR3 is TGCGCCAGCAGAGGGGGGGCAGACAAGCCGACCCAGTACTTC. This encodes CASRGGADKPTQYF.

This rearrangement joins TRBV5-1 to TRBJ1-2; D remains ambiguous. There are 12 residues in the CDR3. Trimming took off 5 bases at V and 8 bases at J, with 13 bases between the two ends. From germline, CDR1 is SGHRS and CDR2 YFSETQ. The CDR3 region is CASSGRRNGYTF. The DNA for the CDR3 is TGCGCCAGCAGTGGGCGGCGAAACGGCTACACCTTC.

The rearrangement links TRBV28 to TRBJ2-7, with a weak D call TRBD1 (5 bases). The CDR3 totals 15 residues. CDR1 and CDR2 (germline): MDHEN, SYDVKM. Between the trimmed V and J ends, which lost 6 bases and 2 bases, there was a span of 17 bases. As DNA, the CDR3 is TGTGCCAGCAGCGCATTTGGGGCGGACGCCTACGAGCAGTACTTC. Translation: CASSAFGADAYEQYF.

This chain joins TRBV18 and TRBJ2-3; D is ambiguous. Germline assignment: CDR1 KGHSH and CDR2 LQKENI. The CDR3 sequence is 13 residues long. Trimming left V 0 bases short and J 3 bases short, with 4 bases between. The CDR3 DNA follows: TGTGCCAGCTCACCACCAGAGACAGATACGCAGTATTTT. Protein: CASSPPETDTQYF.

There are a few counts of this clone. The chain employs TRBV29-1 and TRBJ2-7; no reliable D call. Germline CDR1 SQVTM, CDR2 ANQGSEA. The CDR3 has 13 amino acids. V dropped 6 bases and J dropped 0 bases, with 12 bases sitting between them. CDR3 amino acids: CSVSVIVSYEQYF. The CDR3 DNA sequence: TGCAGCGTGTCCGTTATTGTCTCCTACGAGCAGTACTTC.